A single sample is the source of the 9 T cell receptor beta chains below, sequenced in a study of blood T cell repertoires in COVID-19. Measured with immunoSEQ multiplex PCR; TCRdb has only the in-frame clones, and not every one. The table shows about 80,000 clones, with about 83% occurring only once. Sequenced sample: peripheral blood. All receptors derive from a man aged 25-40 years with acute or convalescent COVID-19.

This sequence joins TRBV11-2 and TRBJ2-3; a possible D gene is TRBD1 (6 bases). The V end lost 3 bases, the J end lost 0 bases, and 13 bases lay between the germline ends. Germline V gene data show CDR1 as SGHAT and CDR2 as FQNNGV. The length of the CDR3 is 16 residues. This CDR3 reads CASSFGQNPSTDTQYF. The CDR3 bases are TGTGCCAGCAGCTTCGGACAGAATCCTAGCACAGATACGCAGTATTTT.

Worth noting for this clone: At the DNA level, this CDR3 is encoded by other sequences in the same sample as well. The CDR3 loop reads CASSYSSRNEAFF. The CDR3 nucleotides read TGTGCCAGCAGTTACTCGAGCCGCAATGAAGCTTTCTTT. V gene TRBV6-6 combines with J gene TRBJ1-1; D not certain. CDR1 is MNHNY and CDR2 is SVGAGI in the germline V gene (reference sequence). The CDR3 is 13 residues long. Trimming shortened V by 0 bases and J by 7 bases, and 9 bases separated the two germline ends.

The V gene is TRBV27, the J gene TRBJ2-2, with a tentative D call TRBD1 (6 bases). Trimming took off 7 bases at V and 4 bases at J, with 10 bases between the two ends. Germline loops: CDR1 MNHEY, CDR2 SMNVEV (reference sequence). The CDR3 has 13 amino acids. The chain's CDR3 is CASKDRRTGELFF. Written as DNA, the CDR3 is TGTGCCAGCAAGGACAGACGCACCGGGGAGCTGTTTTTT.

The V and J genes are TRBV24-1 and TRBJ2-5; 9 positions match TRBD1. V lost 4 bases, J lost 5 bases, and 7 bases stayed unmatched. CDR1 KGHDR and CDR2 SFDVKD come from the germline V gene. The CDR3 has 15 amino acids. The CDR3 DNA sequence: TGTGCCACCAGTGAGAGGGACAGGGAGGCGGAGACCCAGTACTTC. Translated, it gives CATSERDREAETQYF.

V usage is TRBV3-1 (or the pseudogene TRBV3-2) and J usage is TRBJ1-1, with TRBD1 as a possible D gene (5 bases). CDR1 LGHDT and CDR2 YNNKEL come from the germline V gene (reference sequence). The CDR3 has 12 residues. Deletions cut 3 bases from V and 11 bases from J, with 13 bases between. The CDR3 loop is CASSHGSGGAFF. For the CDR3, the DNA is TGTGCCAGCAGCCACGGGTCCGGGGGGGCTTTCTTT.

The chain joins TRBV6-5 to TRBJ2-7; D may be TRBD2 (5 bases). The CDR3 loop spans 13 amino acids. Deletions cut 11 bases from V and 3 bases from J, with 17 bases between. The germline V gene encodes CDR1 MNHEY and CDR2 SVGAGI. CDR3 sequence: CAASPSFFYEQYF. The CDR3 nucleotides are TGTGCCGCCTCACCTAGCTTTTTCTACGAGCAGTACTTC.

The V call is TRBV9, the J call TRBJ1-5, with D perhaps matching TRBD1 (5 bases). The germline CDR1 and CDR2 sequences are SGDLS and YYNGEE. The CDR3 contains 16 residues. V was cut by 2 bases and J by 0 bases, with 12 bases left in between. This chain's CDR3 is CASSVGGDSSNQPQHF. The DNA of the CDR3 is TGTGCCAGCAGCGTGGGTGGAGACAGTAGCAATCAGCCCCAGCATTTT.

V and J are TRBV24-1 and TRBJ2-2; D is unresolved. CDR3 length: 15 residues. The germline V gene has CDR1 KGHDR and CDR2 SFDVKD. V gave up 2 bases and J gave up 2 bases, with 8 bases separating them. For the CDR3, the DNA is TGTGCCACCAGTGATTCCCTCAGAAACACCGGGGAGCTGTTTTTT. It is translated as CATSDSLRNTGELFF.

The V and J genes are TRBV30 and TRBJ1-2; weak D call: TRBD1 (5 bases). The CDR3 runs 15 residues. V lost 1 base, J lost 8 bases, and 20 bases lay in between. Germline CDR1 and CDR2: GTSNPN and SVGIG (reference sequence). CDR3 nucleotide sequence: TGTGCCTGGAGTGCCCGCCTGCGGACAACGCGGGGCTACACCTTC. Protein: CAWSARLRTTRGYTF.